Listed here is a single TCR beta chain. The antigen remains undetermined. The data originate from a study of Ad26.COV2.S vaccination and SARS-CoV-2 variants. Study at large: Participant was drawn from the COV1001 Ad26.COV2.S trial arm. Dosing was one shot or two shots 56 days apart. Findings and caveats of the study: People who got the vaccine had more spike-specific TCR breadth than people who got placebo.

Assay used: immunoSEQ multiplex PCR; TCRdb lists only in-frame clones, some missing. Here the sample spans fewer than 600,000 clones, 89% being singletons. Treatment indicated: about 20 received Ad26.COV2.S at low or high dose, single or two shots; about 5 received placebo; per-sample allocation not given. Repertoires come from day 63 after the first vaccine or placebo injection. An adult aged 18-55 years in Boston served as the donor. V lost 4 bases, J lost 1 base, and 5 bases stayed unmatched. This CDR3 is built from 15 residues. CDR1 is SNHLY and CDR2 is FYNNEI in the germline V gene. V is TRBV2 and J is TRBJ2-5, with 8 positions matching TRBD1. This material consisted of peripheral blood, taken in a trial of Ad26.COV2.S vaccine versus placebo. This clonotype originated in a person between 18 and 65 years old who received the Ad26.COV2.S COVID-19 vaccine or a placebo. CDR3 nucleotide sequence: TGTGCCAGCAGTGGACAGACAGGGGCCCAAGAGACCCAGTACTTC. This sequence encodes CASSGQTGAQETQYF.